Below, 28 T cell receptor beta chains from the same sample are listed, as sequenced in a study of T cells in Graves' hyperthyroidism and ophthalmopathy. Amplified TCR beta CDR3 regions derived from RNA transcripts. First-round RT-PCR targeting the TCR CDR3 was performed with the HTBI primer set. TCRdb ran MiXCR on the multiplex PCR reads and lists one entry per CDR3 protein. The table shows about 460,000 distinct CDR3 sequences, with 22% occurring only once. Input material: blood. Receptors originate from a woman in her 70s with Graves' ophthalmopathy.

In this sample, this clonotype turned up a few times. The chain is built from TRBV24-1 and TRBJ1-5; perhaps TRBD1 as D (5 bases). Trimming removed 8 bases from V and 9 bases from J, with 13 bases in between. This CDR3 comprises 12 residues. CDR1 and CDR2 from the germline V gene are KGHDR and SFDVKD. DNA of the CDR3: TGTGCCACCACCGACGGGGGAGGGCCCCAGCATTTT. This gives the protein CATTDGGGPQHF.

The V call is TRBV5-1, the J call TRBJ1-1; D is undetermined. The CDR3 length is 15 residues. V lost 0 bases, J lost 5 bases, and 14 bases lay in between. CDR1 is SGHRS, CDR2 YFSETQ, per germline. The CDR3 nucleotides are TGCGCCAGCAGCTTGGAGACCTCACAAGGGACTGAAGCTTTCTTT. The encoded protein is CASSLETSQGTEAFF.

This chain uses TRBV6-1 with TRBJ2-7; TRBD1 matches at 11 bases. Germline V gene sequence: CDR1 MNHNS, CDR2 SASEGT. Trimming at V came to 5 bases and at J to 4 bases, leaving 4 bases not matched to a gene. The CDR3 loop spans 14 amino acids. CDR3 amino acids: CASSSWDRGYEQYF. The CDR3 nucleotides read TGTGCCAGCAGTTCCTGGGACAGGGGGTACGAGCAGTACTTC.

This clonotype was detected ten times or more. V gene TRBV11-2 combines with J gene TRBJ2-4; D is possibly TRBD1 (5 bases). Germline-derived CDR1 and CDR2 are SGHAT and FQNNGV. The germline V and J ends were trimmed by 0 bases and 6 bases, with 9 bases remaining between them. The CDR3 covers 14 residues. The CDR3 DNA sequence: TGTGCCAGCAGCTTAGAGGGCAGGGCAAACATTCAGTACTTC. It specifies CASSLEGRANIQYF. Together with reference TRBV11-2 and TRBJ2-4, the CDR3 gives the full variable domain: EAGVAQSPRYKIIEKRQSVAFWCNPISGHATLYWYQQILGQGPKLLIQFQNNGVVDDSQLPKDRFSAERLKGVDSTLKIQPAKLEDSAVYLCASSLEGRANIQYFGAGTRLSVL.

This clonotype has at least ten counts. The V gene is TRBV11-2, the J gene TRBJ1-1; D ambiguous. CDR1 and CDR2 from the germline V gene are SGHAT and FQNNGV. The V gene lost 5 bases and the J gene lost 0 bases, with 7 bases spanning the gap. This CDR3 region has 13 residues. The CDR3 DNA sequence: TGTGCCAGCAGCGCCTTCATGAACACTGAAGCTTTCTTT. This encodes CASSAFMNTEAFF. The full variable domain, completed using reference TRBV11-2 and TRBJ1-1, is EAGVAQSPRYKIIEKRQSVAFWCNPISGHATLYWYQQILGQGPKLLIQFQNNGVVDDSQLPKDRFSAERLKGVDSTLKIQPAKLEDSAVYLCASSAFMNTEAFFGQGTRLTVV.

The chain links TRBV7-9 to TRBJ1-1, with TRBD1 matching 7 bases. V shed 5 bases and J 0 bases; nucleotides not matched to a gene: 6. Germline V CDR1 and CDR2: SEHNR, FQNEAQ (reference sequence). The CDR3 length is 15 residues. This CDR3 reads CASSQGGPMNTEAFF. The CDR3 region has the DNA TGTGCCAGCAGCCAAGGGGGCCCCATGAACACTGAAGCTTTCTTT.

This clonotype was seen only a few times. The chain combines TRBV27 with TRBJ2-5; 8 bases are a match to TRBD2. J gave up 3 bases and V 4 bases, and 7 bases lay outside the gene matches. The germline gives CDR1 MNHEY, CDR2 SMNVEV (reference sequence). CDR3 size: 15 residues. Here the CDR3 reads CASSSPAGGKETQYF. DNA for the CDR3: TGTGCCAGCAGTTCCCCGGCGGGAGGTAAAGAGACCCAGTACTTC.

This clonotype was seen only a few times. The rearrangement links TRBV20-1 to TRBJ2-3; 7 bases line up with TRBD1. This CDR3 is built from 16 residues. In germline, CDR1 is DFQATT, CDR2 SNEGSKA (reference sequence). V was clipped by 4 bases and J by 1 base; unmatched bases: 11. CDR3 nucleotides: TGCAGTGCTACCCCTCCAGGGGGAGACGGCACAGATACGCAGTATTTT. Protein product: CSATPPGGDGTDTQYF.

This clonotype was seen more than once but under ten times. This chain joins TRBV7-9 and TRBJ2-1; 9 nucleotides match TRBD1. Germline trimming cut 1 base from V and 8 bases from J; bases unmatched to any gene: 3. The CDR3 is made up of 14 amino acids. Germline V gene lookup returns CDR1 SEHNR and CDR2 FQNEAQ (reference sequence). CDR3 sequence reads: CASSLGTGVHEQFF. The CDR3, as DNA: TGTGCCAGCAGCTTAGGGACAGGGGTACATGAGCAGTTCTTC.

The table lists this clonotype with a few counts. The rearrangement uses TRBV24-1 and TRBJ1-5; TRBD1 might be the D (6 bases). Trimming shortened V by 2 bases and J by 5 bases, and 15 bases separated the two germline ends. The CDR3 has 16 amino acids. The germline V gene has CDR1 KGHDR and CDR2 SFDVKD. The CDR3 region has the DNA TGTGCCACCAGTGATTCGCAGGGGAATCGGCATCAGCCCCAGCATTTT. This sequence encodes CATSDSQGNRHQPQHF.

J is TRBJ1-1 and V is TRBV5-1; TRBD1 matches at 12 bases. The CDR3 is 16 residues long. Germline CDR1 reads SGHRS; CDR2 reads YFSETQ. The V gene end was trimmed by 4 bases and the J gene end by 1 base; junction bases not matched to a gene: 5. The CDR3 DNA is TGCGCCAGCAGCCGGGGACAGGGGGCAGGGAACACTGAAGCTTTCTTT. As protein: CASSRGQGAGNTEAFF.

The chain is built from TRBV19 and TRBJ2-2, with 9 positions matching TRBD1. Germline V gene sequence: CDR1 LNHDA, CDR2 SQIVND (reference sequence). The trim removed 4 bases at V and 4 bases at J, leaving 4 bases unmatched. This CDR3 comprises 15 residues. DNA for the CDR3: TGTGCCAGTAGTAGGGGACAGGGAAGCACCGGGGAGCTGTTTTTT. This codes for CASSRGQGSTGELFF.

This clonotype occurred many times. The chain couples TRBV11-2 to TRBJ1-1; possibly TRBD1 for D (6 bases). Germline V gene data show CDR1 as SGHAT and CDR2 as FQNNGV. Between the trimmed V and J ends, which lost 4 bases and 3 bases, there was a span of 9 bases. The CDR3 has 13 residues. This chain's CDR3 is CASSYHRDTEAFF. The DNA for the CDR3 is TGTGCCAGCAGCTACCACAGGGACACTGAAGCTTTCTTT.

Here the CDR3 reads CAQNHPSGRNSTDTQYF. For the CDR3, the DNA is TGCGCCCAGAATCACCCCAGCGGGAGAAATAGCACAGATACGCAGTATTTT. This chain joins TRBV10-1 and TRBJ2-3, with 8 bases fitting TRBD2. CDR1 is WNHNN and CDR2 is SYGVQD in the germline V gene (reference sequence). This CDR3 contains 17 residues. Unmatched junction bases numbered 16, after V lost 11 bases and J lost 0 bases.

This clonotype has a count of ten or more. The chain carries TRBV25-1 and TRBJ1-2, with a possible D match to TRBD1 (6 bases). From germline, CDR1 is MGHDK and CDR2 SYGVNS. The CDR3 is 14 amino acids. Trimming took off 4 bases at V and 0 bases at J, with 9 bases between the two ends. CDR3 coding DNA: TGTGCCAGCAGTGTACAGGGAGCTAACTATGGCTACACCTTC. Translating it yields CASSVQGANYGYTF.

The chain is built from TRBV30 and TRBJ1-4; possibly TRBD1 for D (6 bases). V dropped 3 bases and J dropped 5 bases, with 13 bases sitting between them. Germline V gene lookup returns CDR1 GTSNPN and CDR2 SVGIG (reference sequence). CDR3 length equals 14 residues. The CDR3 reads CAWRGRGRNEKLFF. CDR3 DNA: TGTGCCTGGAGGGGACGGGGGCGGAATGAAAAACTGTTTTTT.

This clonotype was counted between two and nine times. The rearrangement joins TRBV4-3 to TRBJ2-1, with TRBD2 identical over 9 bases. The germline gives CDR1 LGHNA, CDR2 YSLEER. J lost 6 bases, V lost 0 bases, and 3 bases had no gene match. The CDR3 totals 15 residues. CDR3 nucleotides: TGCGCCAGCAGCCAAGAAAAAGCGGGAGGCAATGAGCAGTTCTTC. It translates to CASSQEKAGGNEQFF.

This rearrangement joins TRBV19 to TRBJ1-2, with D perhaps TRBD1 (5 bases). This CDR3 comprises 14 residues. CDR1 and CDR2 (germline): LNHDA, SQIVND (reference sequence). Trimming took off 6 bases at V and 2 bases at J, with 13 bases between the two ends. The CDR3 sequence is CASRSQDTNYGYTF. The CDR3 region has the DNA TGTGCCAGTAGATCCCAGGACACAAACTATGGCTACACCTTC.

The chain links TRBV11-1 to TRBJ2-7; D gene ambiguous. CDR3 size: 18 residues. Germline V CDR1 and CDR2: SGHAT, FQDESV (reference sequence). V was clipped by 2 bases and J by 0 bases, with 20 bases between them. Written as DNA, the CDR3 is TGTGCCAGCAGCTTAAGTAGATCCCTGGACGGTAGCTCCTACGAGCAGTACTTC. It is translated as CASSLSRSLDGSSYEQYF.

This clonotype appeared many times. The chain carries TRBV2 and TRBJ1-2, with TRBD1 matching 9 bases. Germline CDR1 is SNHLY and CDR2 is FYNNEI. The length of the CDR3 is 13 residues. V was pared by 8 bases and J by 3 bases, with 4 bases of the junction left unmatched. This CDR3 reads CASLGQGYYGYTF. CDR3 nucleotide sequence: TGTGCCAGCTTGGGACAGGGTTACTATGGCTACACCTTC.

The V and J genes are TRBV9 and TRBJ2-2; D not resolved. V was clipped by 4 bases and J by 2 bases, with 15 bases between them. Germline-derived CDR1 and CDR2 are SGDLS and YYNGEE. There are 16 residues in the CDR3. The CDR3 DNA follows: TGTGCCAGCAGCCCCACCCAGTCCGTAAACACCGGGGAGCTGTTTTTT. Protein: CASSPTQSVNTGELFF.

Only one count was recorded for this clonotype. This chain links TRBV20-1 with TRBJ2-5; D gene uncertain. The germline V gene encodes CDR1 DFQATT and CDR2 SNEGSKA (reference sequence). CDR3 length equals 13 residues. V was shortened by 0 bases and J by 3 bases, with 8 bases between the two germline ends. CDR3 in DNA: TGCAGTGCTAGAGAGGCCCTAAAAGAGACCCAGTACTTC. Amino acid sequence: CSAREALKETQYF.

This clonotype was seen more than once but under ten times. The CDR3 here is CSARDGSFYEQFF. The CDR3 bases are TGCAGTGCCCGCGATGGTTCTTTCTATGAGCAGTTCTTC. V usage is TRBV20-1 and J usage is TRBJ2-1; no reliable D call. CDR3 length: 13 amino acids. CDR1 DFQATT and CDR2 SNEGSKA come from the germline V gene (reference sequence). V was clipped by 6 bases and J by 8 bases, with 17 bases between them.

This clonotype was observed many times. The chain employs TRBV2 and TRBJ2-5, with 8 positions matching TRBD1. The CDR3 loop spans 14 amino acids. Germline V lookup: CDR1 SNHLY, CDR2 FYNNEI. V was clipped by 2 bases and J by 5 bases; unmatched bases: 4. The CDR3 DNA follows: TGTGCCAGCAGTGAACAGGGGGCGGGGGAGACCCAGTACTTC. Translating gives CASSEQGAGETQYF. The full variable domain, its missing parts supplied by reference TRBV2 and TRBJ2-5, is EPEVTQTPSHQVTQMGQEVILRCVPISNHLYFYWYRQILGQKVEFLVSFYNNEISEKSEIFDDQFSVERPDGSNFTLKIRSTKLEDSAMYFCASSEQGAGETQYFGPGTRLLVL.

The chain uses TRBV20-1 and TRBJ2-2; 9 bases fit TRBD1. Germline V lookup: CDR1 DFQATT, CDR2 SNEGSKA (reference sequence). Trimming at V came to 2 bases and at J to 3 bases, leaving 7 bases not matched to a gene. The CDR3 has 16 amino acids. CDR3 bases: TGCAGTGCTAGATCCATTCGGACAGGGGACACCGGGGAGCTGTTTTTT. It is translated as CSARSIRTGDTGELFF.

The chain couples TRBV4-2 to TRBJ2-7, with 8 nucleotides matching TRBD2. With V trimmed by 1 base and J by 2 bases, 4 bases remained unmatched. The CDR3 sequence is 15 residues long. The germline gives CDR1 LGHNA, CDR2 YNFKEQ. CDR3 region: CASSQGSGKTYEQYF. Written as DNA, the CDR3 is TGTGCCAGCAGCCAAGGTAGCGGGAAAACCTACGAGCAGTACTTC.

This clonotype was seen ten or more times. This sequence joins TRBV3-1 and TRBJ2-7; D remains unclear. The CDR3 covers 14 residues. CDR1 and CDR2 (germline): LGHDT, YNNKEL (reference sequence). V lost 1 base to trimming and J lost 3 bases, with 10 bases between them. The CDR3 nucleotides read TGTGCCAGCAGCCAAGTTTACAGCAGCTACGAGCAGTACTTC. Protein product: CASSQVYSSYEQYF.

The table lists this clonotype with many counts. The J gene is TRBJ2-3, the V gene TRBV18; D not certain. Looked up from germline, CDR1 is KGHSH and CDR2 is LQKENI. V was pared by 3 bases and J by 2 bases, with 6 bases between. This CDR3 has 13 residues. For the CDR3, the DNA is TGTGCCAGCTCACCGGCCATCACAGATACGCAGTATTTT. As protein: CASSPAITDTQYF.